This entry features one T cell receptor (beta chain) sequence. The CDR3 loop spans 14 amino acids. Germline loops: CDR1 MGHDK, CDR2 SYGVNS. For the second PCR, which ran for 7 to 11 cycles, a sample-barcoded 5' primer and a J-beta primer mix were used. TCRdb processed the 5' RACE reads anew with MiXCR; each CDR3 protein has one entry. Of around 500,000 distinct CDR3 sequences in the sample, roughly 48% were seen once. The data derive from a study of blood T cells in healthy people across ages. Sequencing was performed on blood. The rearrangement links TRBV25-1 to TRBJ2-5; D uncertain. The DNA matches TRBJ2-7 better at its end, which makes the J call doubtful. The source of this sequence is an elderly man in good health. CDR3 sequence: CASSVKGQPREQYF. The CDR3 nucleotides are TGTGCCAGCAGTGTCAAAGGGCAACCTCGCGAGCAGTACTTC.